This T cell receptor (beta chain) is drawn from a study of identical twins. This clonotype was counted at least ten times. J was trimmed by 0 bases and V by 4 bases; bases with no gene match: 4. The CDR3 length is 15 residues. Per germline, CDR1 SGHRS and CDR2 YFSETQ. In TCRdb, the 5' RACE reads were re-called with MiXCR into one record per CDR3 protein. The sample includes about 150,000 distinct CDR3 sequences, around 3.5% of them seen just once. The receptor comes from a man between 18 and 29 years old in good health. This chain connects TRBV5-1 to TRBJ1-3; 7 bases agree with TRBD1. The sample taken for sequencing was memory T cells sorted from blood. The chain's CDR3 is CASSEQGFSGNTIYF. As DNA, the CDR3 is TGCGCCAGCAGCGAACAGGGGTTCTCTGGAAACACCATATATTTT.